Listed below are T cell receptor beta chains from one sample, sequenced in a study of shared clonotypes between healthy human individuals. Generated by immunoSEQ multiplex PCR, the TCRdb table keeps only in-frame clones and is missing some. The table lists approximately 480,000 clones, about three quarters of them singletons. Sequenced material: PBMCs. The receptor set was obtained from a woman in her forties in good health. Some clones in this sample may be carry-over from other donors' samples. Each CDR3 is given with its conserved first and last residue. Each record gives: V gene, J gene, D gene, clone size, CDR3 protein, CDR3 DNA. D genes are given only for firm matches. Size is stated for part of the rows, as once, few or many counts, or as a class when the clone is expanded.

>TRBV9|TRBJ2-1|-|-
CASSPTLAKSSYNEQFF
TGTGCCAGCAGCCCTACCTTAGCGAAAAGCTCCTACAATGAGCAGTTCTTC
>TRBV10-2|TRBJ2-7|TRBD2|-
CASSEWAGRSGGQYF
TGCGCCAGCAGTGAGTGGGCCGGGAGGTCGGGCGGGCAGTACTTC
>TRBV5-5|TRBJ2-5|TRBD1|-
CASSWAGTGDQETQYF
TGTGCCAGCAGCTGGGCCGGGACAGGGGACCAAGAGACCCAGTACTTC
>TRBV19|TRBJ2-3|-|-
CASSGGLADTQYF
TGTGCCAGTAGTGGGGGGCTAGCAGATACGCAGTATTTT
>TRBV10-2|TRBJ2-4|-|once
CASSESNLYVLAKNIQYF
TGCGCCAGCAGTGAGTCTAACCTTTACGTTTTAGCCAAAAACATTCAGTACTTC
>TRBV28|TRBJ2-7|TRBD2|-
CASMGASGSYEQYF
TGTGCCAGCATGGGAGCTAGCGGGAGCTACGAGCAGTACTTC
>TRBV18|TRBJ2-3|-|-
CASSPRIRSGATTDTQYF
TGTGCCAGCTCACCACGGATTCGGTCAGGGGCCACCACAGATACGCAGTATTTT
>TRBV4-1|TRBJ2-5|TRBD1|-
CASSQTDRDETQYF
TGCGCCAGCAGCCAGACGGACAGGGATGAGACCCAGTACTTC
>TRBV5-1|TRBJ1-4|-|once
CASSQGPTTGEKLFF
TGCGCCAGCAGCCAGGGGCCTACCACGGGTGAAAAACTGTTTTTT
>TRBV30|TRBJ1-2|-|-
CAWRRISLAGYTF
TGTGCCTGGAGGAGGATCAGTTTAGCTGGCTACACCTTC
>TRBV21-1|TRBJ1-5|-|once
CASSKGGNYNQPQHF
TGTGCCAGCAGCAAAGGGGGAAACTACAATCAGCCCCAGCATTTT